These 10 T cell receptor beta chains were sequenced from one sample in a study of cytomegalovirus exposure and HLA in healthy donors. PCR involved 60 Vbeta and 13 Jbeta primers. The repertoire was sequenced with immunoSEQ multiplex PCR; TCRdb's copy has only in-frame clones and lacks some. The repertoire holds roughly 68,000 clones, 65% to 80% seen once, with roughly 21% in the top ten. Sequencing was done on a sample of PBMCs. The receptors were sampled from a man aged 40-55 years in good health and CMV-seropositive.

The CDR3 nucleotides read TGCGCCAGCAGTGAGGATTCTAGAGCCTACGAGCAGTACTTC. It yields the protein CASSEDSRAYEQYF. V gene TRBV10-1 combines with J gene TRBJ2-7; no definite D call. CDR1 and CDR2 from the germline V gene are WNHNN and SYGVQD (reference sequence). Trimming shortened V by 2 bases and J by 2 bases, and 10 bases separated the two germline ends. This CDR3 is built from 14 residues.

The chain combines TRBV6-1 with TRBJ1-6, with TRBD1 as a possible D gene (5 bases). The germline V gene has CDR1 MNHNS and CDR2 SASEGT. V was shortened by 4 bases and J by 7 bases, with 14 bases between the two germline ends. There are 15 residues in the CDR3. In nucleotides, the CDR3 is TGTGCCAGCAGTGGATTCGGGCAGGGCAATTCACCCCTCCACTTT. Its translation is CASSGFGQGNSPLHF.

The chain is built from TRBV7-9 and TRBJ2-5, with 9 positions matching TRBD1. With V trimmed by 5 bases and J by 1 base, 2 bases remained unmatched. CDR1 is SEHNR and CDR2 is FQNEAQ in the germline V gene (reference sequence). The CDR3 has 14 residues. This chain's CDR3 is CASSMTGGQETQYF. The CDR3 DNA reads TGTGCCAGCAGCATGACAGGGGGCCAAGAGACCCAGTACTTC. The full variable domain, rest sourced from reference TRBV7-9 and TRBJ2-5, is DTGVSQNPRHKITKRGQNVTFRCDPISEHNRLYWYRQTLGQGPEFLTYFQNEAQLEKSRLLSDRFSAERPKGSFSTLEIQRTEQGDSAMYLCASSMTGGQETQYFGPGTRLLVL.

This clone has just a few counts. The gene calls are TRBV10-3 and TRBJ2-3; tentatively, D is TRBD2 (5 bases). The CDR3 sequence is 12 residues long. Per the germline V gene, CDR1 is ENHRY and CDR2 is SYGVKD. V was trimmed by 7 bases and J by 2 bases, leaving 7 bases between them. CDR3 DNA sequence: TGTGCCATCAAAGCGGACACAGATACGCAGTATTTT. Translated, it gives CAIKADTDTQYF.

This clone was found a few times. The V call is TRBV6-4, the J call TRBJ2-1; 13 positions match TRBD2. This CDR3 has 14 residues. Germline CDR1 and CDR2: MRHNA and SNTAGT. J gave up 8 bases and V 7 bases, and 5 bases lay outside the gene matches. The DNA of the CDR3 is TGTGCCAGCAAACGGACTAGCGGGGGCTATGAGCAGTTCTTC. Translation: CASKRTSGGYEQFF.

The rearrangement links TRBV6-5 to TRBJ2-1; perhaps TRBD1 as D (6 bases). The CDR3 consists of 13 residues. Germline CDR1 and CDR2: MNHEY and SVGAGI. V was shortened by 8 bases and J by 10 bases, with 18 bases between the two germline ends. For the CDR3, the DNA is TGTGCCAGCGCCCAAGGCCAAGGGACAGAGCAGTTCTTC. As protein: CASAQGQGTEQFF.

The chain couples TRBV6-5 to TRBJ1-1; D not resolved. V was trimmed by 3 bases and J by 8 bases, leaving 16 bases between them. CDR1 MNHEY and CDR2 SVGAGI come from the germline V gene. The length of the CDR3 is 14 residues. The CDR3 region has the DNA TGTGCCAGCAGTTATCCTTCGGGGAGGAGAGAAGCTTTCTTT. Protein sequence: CASSYPSGRREAFF.

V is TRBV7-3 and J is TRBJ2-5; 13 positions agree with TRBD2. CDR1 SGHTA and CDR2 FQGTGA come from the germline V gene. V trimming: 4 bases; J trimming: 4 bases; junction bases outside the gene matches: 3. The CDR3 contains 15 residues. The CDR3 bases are TGTGCCAGCAGCTACGGACTAGCGGGGGTAGAGACCCAGTACTTC. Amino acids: CASSYGLAGVETQYF. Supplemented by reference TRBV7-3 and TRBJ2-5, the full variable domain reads GAGVSQTPSNKVTEKGKYVELRCDPISGHTALYWYRQSLGQGPEFLIYFQGTGAADDSGLPNDRFFAVRPEGSVSTLKIQRTERGDSAVYLCASSYGLAGVETQYFGPGTRLLVL.

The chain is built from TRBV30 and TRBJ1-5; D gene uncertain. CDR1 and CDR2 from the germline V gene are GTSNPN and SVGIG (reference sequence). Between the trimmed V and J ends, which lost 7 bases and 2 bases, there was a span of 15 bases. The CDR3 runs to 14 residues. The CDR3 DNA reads TGTGCCTTCCAGGCCCTGGAAGGCAATCAGCCCCAGCATTTT. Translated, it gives CAFQALEGNQPQHF.

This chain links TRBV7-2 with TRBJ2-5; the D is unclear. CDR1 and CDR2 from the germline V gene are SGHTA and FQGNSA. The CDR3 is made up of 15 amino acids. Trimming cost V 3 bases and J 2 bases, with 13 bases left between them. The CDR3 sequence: CASSFSIGGQETQYF. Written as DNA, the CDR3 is TGTGCCAGCAGCTTTAGCATAGGCGGACAAGAGACCCAGTACTTC.